Listed below are T cell receptor beta chains from one sample, sequenced in a study of CD8+CD57+ T cells in acquired aplastic anemia. TCRdb re-called the reads with MiXCR, one entry per CDR3 protein. The table records some 200,000 distinct CDR3 sequences, about half of them present only once. The sequenced material came from sorted CD4+, CD8+, or CD8+CD57+ T cells (not recorded which) from PBMCs. The receptor source for this set is a human donor with aplastic anemia. Each CDR3 is given with its conserved first and last residue. Fields, in order: clone size, V gene, J gene, CDR3 length, CDR3 protein. Part of the rows lack a size; the others show once, few, many or a class for expanded clones.

clone size: once
V gene: TRBV9
J gene: TRBJ1-6
CDR3 length: 17
CDR3 protein: CASSELAGTGSYSPLHF

clone size: once
V gene: TRBV7-9
J gene: TRBJ2-5
CDR3 length: 15
CDR3 protein: CASSLVGRSQETQYF

clone size: once
V gene: TRBV20-1
J gene: TRBJ2-7
CDR3 length: 13
CDR3 protein: CSARAGSTYEQYF

clone size: many
V gene: TRBV20-1
J gene: TRBJ2-2
CDR3 length: 12
CDR3 protein: CSARTGTGELFF

clone size: many
V gene: TRBV7-2
J gene: TRBJ2-3
CDR3 length: 12
CDR3 protein: CASSSGEHTQYF

clone size: .
V gene: TRBV24-1
J gene: TRBJ1-2
CDR3 length: 16
CDR3 protein: CATSRGQGVLNYGYTF

clone size: .
V gene: TRBV10-2
J gene: TRBJ1-6
CDR3 length: 17
CDR3 protein: CASSESGVWVFDSPLHF

clone size: .
V gene: TRBV19
J gene: TRBJ2-1
CDR3 length: 16
CDR3 protein: CASSTTTGGIYNEQFF

clone size: .
V gene: TRBV7-2
J gene: TRBJ2-7
CDR3 length: 15
CDR3 protein: CASSQAGTPTREQYF

clone size: .
V gene: TRBV2
J gene: TRBJ2-3
CDR3 length: 14
CDR3 protein: CASSPAAGTDTQYF

clone size: many
V gene: TRBV9
J gene: TRBJ2-2
CDR3 length: 18
CDR3 protein: CASSVSTSGGRLGGELFF

clone size: .
V gene: TRBV5-4
J gene: TRBJ1-4
CDR3 length: 15
CDR3 protein: CASSVRTGLGEKLFF

clone size: many
V gene: TRBV6-1
J gene: TRBJ2-7
CDR3 length: 17
CDR3 protein: CASSDLRGQGAAHEQYF

clone size: .
V gene: TRBV7-9
J gene: TRBJ2-5
CDR3 length: 15
CDR3 protein: CASSLAAGGQETQYF

clone size: .
V gene: TRBV29-1
J gene: TRBJ2-7
CDR3 length: 13
CDR3 protein: CSVQTGEDYEQYF

clone size: few
V gene: TRBV15
J gene: TRBJ1-4
CDR3 length: 13
CDR3 protein: CATSNRADEKLFF

clone size: .
V gene: TRBV27
J gene: TRBJ2-7
CDR3 length: 14
CDR3 protein: CASSRAGASYEQYF

clone size: many
V gene: TRBV5-6
J gene: TRBJ2-5
CDR3 length: 15
CDR3 protein: CASNRGTGGLETQYF

clone size: once
V gene: TRBV7-9
J gene: TRBJ2-5
CDR3 length: 15
CDR3 protein: CASSLALAGGETQYF

clone size: many
V gene: TRBV29-1
J gene: TRBJ1-2
CDR3 length: 12
CDR3 protein: CSVDTGAYGYTF

clone size: few
V gene: TRBV7-8
J gene: TRBJ1-4
CDR3 length: 15
CDR3 protein: CASSPAGDDNEKLFF

clone size: .
V gene: TRBV15
J gene: TRBJ1-3
CDR3 length: 15
CDR3 protein: CATSREDRGGYTIYF

clone size: .
V gene: TRBV15
J gene: TRBJ2-4
CDR3 length: 16
CDR3 protein: CATSRLTGGSTNIQYF

clone size: many
V gene: TRBV7-2
J gene: TRBJ1-1
CDR3 length: 15
CDR3 protein: CASSLTGQANTEAFF

clone size: many
V gene: TRBV20-1
J gene: TRBJ2-6
CDR3 length: 15
CDR3 protein: CSAREGVSGANVLTF

clone size: .
V gene: TRBV7-9
J gene: TRBJ1-3
CDR3 length: 15
CDR3 protein: CASSFSRESGNTIYF

clone size: .
V gene: TRBV6-5
J gene: TRBJ1-4
CDR3 length: 12
CDR3 protein: CASSSAGEKLFF

clone size: many
V gene: TRBV6-1
J gene: TRBJ1-5
CDR3 length: 15
CDR3 protein: CASSEHPNSNQPQHF

clone size: many
V gene: TRBV6-1
J gene: TRBJ1-2
CDR3 length: 14
CDR3 protein: CASRADGQRYGYTF

clone size: .
V gene: TRBV24-1
J gene: TRBJ1-2
CDR3 length: 16
CDR3 protein: CATSDPSQGYLYGYTF

clone size: .
V gene: TRBV7-2
J gene: TRBJ2-7
CDR3 length: 12
CDR3 protein: CASSRLDYEQYF

clone size: .
V gene: TRBV12-3/TRBV12-4
J gene: TRBJ1-3
CDR3 length: 17
CDR3 protein: CASASGQVPYSGNTIYF

clone size: .
V gene: TRBV19
J gene: TRBJ1-1
CDR3 length: 12
CDR3 protein: CASSLEGREAFF

clone size: .
V gene: TRBV10-3
J gene: TRBJ2-7
CDR3 length: 16
CDR3 protein: CAISGRETSGGYEQYF

clone size: once
V gene: TRBV7-9
J gene: TRBJ1-1
CDR3 length: 11
CDR3 protein: CASSRDRVAFF

clone size: many
V gene: TRBV6-1
J gene: TRBJ1-5
CDR3 length: 15
CDR3 protein: CASQTDRGQGQPQHF

clone size: .
V gene: TRBV19
J gene: TRBJ2-2
CDR3 length: 14
CDR3 protein: CASHTSEGTGELFF

clone size: few
V gene: TRBV18
J gene: TRBJ1-1
CDR3 length: 14
CDR3 protein: CASSPLLPNTEAFF

clone size: many
V gene: TRBV19
J gene: TRBJ2-1
CDR3 length: 14
CDR3 protein: CASSIDPHYNEQFF

clone size: many
V gene: TRBV14
J gene: TRBJ2-2
CDR3 length: 14
CDR3 protein: CASSLGLKSGELFF

clone size: .
V gene: TRBV15
J gene: TRBJ1-1
CDR3 length: 13
CDR3 protein: CATSRSGTGRTFF

clone size: .
V gene: TRBV19
J gene: TRBJ1-5
CDR3 length: 15
CDR3 protein: CASRWDRASNQPQHF

clone size: many
V gene: TRBV20-1
J gene: TRBJ2-4
CDR3 length: 16
CDR3 protein: CSAPSAGVLAKNIQYF